Listed below are T cell receptor beta chains from one sample, sequenced in a study of T cell repertoires in cytomegalovirus infection. Antigens for these TCRs are unknown. Each CDR3 protein gets one entry after TCRdb re-called the reads with MiXCR. In the table there are about 770,000 distinct CDR3 sequences, 25% to 35% of which are singletons. The input for sequencing was cultured CD8+ T cells from PBMCs, taken from culture after CMV antigen stimulation. Every receptor here comes from a human donor in good health (CMV status not recorded). Some clones in this sample may be carry-over from other donors' samples. The CDR3 runs from the conserved cysteine through the conserved F or W. Fields, in order: clone size, V gene, D gene, J gene, CDR3 protein, CDR3 DNA. The D gene is left open where the match is weak. Expanded clones get a size class; other rows say once, few or many, or leave the size out.

size: few; V: TRBV6-6; D: TRBD1; J: TRBJ1-1; CDR3: CASKEGAPPTAMNTEAFF; DNA: TGTGCCAGCAAGGAGGGGGCTCCCCCTACTGCTATGAACACTGAAGCTTTCTTT
size: few; V: TRBV7-9; D: NA; J: TRBJ1-1; CDR3: CASSATTNTEAFF; DNA: TGTGCCAGCAGCGCCACAACGAACACTGAAGCTTTCTTT
size: NA; V: TRBV25-1; D: NA; J: TRBJ2-3; CDR3: CASSGGAQYF; DNA: TGTGCCAGCAGTGGGGGGGCGCAGTATTTT
size: NA; V: TRBV9; D: TRBD1; J: TRBJ1-6; CDR3: CASRQGVNSPLHF; DNA: TGTGCCAGCCGACAGGGGGTAAACTCACCCCTCCACTTT
size: many; V: TRBV7-6; D: NA; J: TRBJ2-5; CDR3: CASSLDGVNQETQYF; DNA: TGTGCCAGCAGCTTAGACGGGGTAAACCAAGAGACCCAGTACTTC
size: NA; V: TRBV2; D: NA; J: TRBJ1-1; CDR3: CASSEGFRTEAFF; DNA: TGTGCCAGCAGCGAAGGCTTCCGCACTGAAGCTTTCTTT
size: NA; V: TRBV20-1; D: NA; J: TRBJ1-1; CDR3: CSARDFEGNTEAFF; DNA: TGCAGTGCTAGAGACTTTGAGGGGAACACTGAAGCTTTCTTT
size: few; V: TRBV18; D: TRBD1; J: TRBJ2-7; CDR3: CASSPPQGAEGEQYF; DNA: TGTGCCAGCTCACCTCCTCAGGGGGCTGAAGGCGAGCAGTACTTC
size: NA; V: TRBV27; D: NA; J: TRBJ2-7; CDR3: CASSLRDPPKPPAYEQYF; DNA: TGTGCCAGCAGTCTCCGGGACCCTCCAAAACCACCCGCCTACGAGCAGTACTTC
size: NA; V: TRBV7-6; D: NA; J: TRBJ1-2; CDR3: CASSLSGRLYGYTF; DNA: TGTGCCAGCAGCTTATCGGGCAGACTCTATGGCTACACCTTC
size: few; V: TRBV7-3; D: TRBD1; J: TRBJ2-7; CDR3: CASTAGQGPYEQYF; DNA: TGTGCCAGCACCGCGGGACAGGGCCCCTACGAGCAGTACTTC
size: NA; V: TRBV20-1; D: NA; J: TRBJ2-5; CDR3: CSARDFEAGRQETQYF; DNA: TGCAGTGCTAGAGATTTCGAGGCGGGGAGACAAGAGACCCAGTACTTC
size: many; V: TRBV7-6; D: TRBD2; J: TRBJ2-5; CDR3: CASSFLAGSQWETQYF; DNA: TGTGCCAGCAGCTTCCTAGCGGGTTCCCAATGGGAGACCCAGTACTTC
size: many; V: TRBV7-8; D: NA; J: TRBJ2-7; CDR3: CASSFGELYEQYF; DNA: TGTGCCAGCAGCTTTGGGGAACTCTACGAGCAGTACTTC
size: NA; V: TRBV7-8; D: NA; J: TRBJ2-7; CDR3: CASAEKLGNYEQYF; DNA: TGTGCCAGCGCTGAGAAGCTAGGGAACTACGAGCAGTACTTC
size: NA; V: TRBV6-1; D: NA; J: TRBJ1-2; CDR3: CASSPLETQSVYGYTF; DNA: TGTGCCAGCAGTCCCTTGGAGACCCAGAGTGTCTATGGCTACACCTTC
size: few; V: TRBV2; D: NA; J: TRBJ2-5; CDR3: CASSEPSYRSFQETQYF; DNA: TGTGCCAGCAGTGAACCAAGTTACCGGTCCTTCCAAGAGACCCAGTACTTC
size: many; V: TRBV12-3/TRBV12-4; D: TRBD1; J: TRBJ2-1; CDR3: CASRSGQGNEQFF; DNA: TGTGCCAGCAGGTCCGGACAGGGCAATGAGCAGTTCTTC
size: NA; V: TRBV6-6; D: TRBD2; J: TRBJ2-2; CDR3: CASSYTGLAGPYTGELFF; DNA: TGTGCCAGCAGTTACACAGGACTAGCGGGTCCATACACCGGGGAGCTGTTTTTT
size: NA; V: TRBV18; D: NA; J: TRBJ1-2; CDR3: CASSPEGLTGGGYTF; DNA: TGTGCCAGCTCACCAGAGGGACTGACAGGAGGGGGCTACACCTTC
size: NA; V: TRBV7-4; D: TRBD1; J: TRBJ1-2; CDR3: CASSGQGYLKYGYTF; DNA: TGTGCCAGCAGCGGACAGGGGTATCTAAAGTATGGCTACACCTTC
size: few; V: TRBV25-1; D: TRBD2; J: TRBJ2-2; CDR3: CASSELRGGAPNTGELFF; DNA: TGTGCCAGCAGTGAATTACGCGGGGGGGCTCCGAACACCGGGGAGCTGTTTTTT
size: few; V: TRBV7-9; D: TRBD1; J: TRBJ1-2; CDR3: CASSPQPGQGVGYTF; DNA: TGTGCCAGCAGCCCGCAACCGGGACAGGGGGTTGGCTACACCTTC
size: many; V: TRBV7-2; D: NA; J: TRBJ1-2; CDR3: CASSLGQPLSYTF; DNA: TGTGCCAGCAGCTTAGGGCAGCCGCTAAGCTACACCTTC
size: once; V: TRBV6-2/TRBV6-3; D: TRBD1; J: TRBJ1-1; CDR3: CASSYGDSPRGTEAFF; DNA: TGTGCCAGCAGTTACGGGGACAGCCCCAGGGGAACTGAAGCTTTCTTT
size: many; V: TRBV7-6; D: NA; J: TRBJ1-4; CDR3: CASSSPKGGFEENEKLFF; DNA: TGTGCCAGCAGCTCACCAAAGGGGGGATTCGAAGAAAATGAAAAACTGTTTTTT
size: NA; V: TRBV12-3/TRBV12-4; D: TRBD1; J: TRBJ1-5; CDR3: CASIEDRGGNQPQHF; DNA: TGTGCCAGCATTGAGGACAGGGGGGGCAATCAGCCCCAGCATTTT